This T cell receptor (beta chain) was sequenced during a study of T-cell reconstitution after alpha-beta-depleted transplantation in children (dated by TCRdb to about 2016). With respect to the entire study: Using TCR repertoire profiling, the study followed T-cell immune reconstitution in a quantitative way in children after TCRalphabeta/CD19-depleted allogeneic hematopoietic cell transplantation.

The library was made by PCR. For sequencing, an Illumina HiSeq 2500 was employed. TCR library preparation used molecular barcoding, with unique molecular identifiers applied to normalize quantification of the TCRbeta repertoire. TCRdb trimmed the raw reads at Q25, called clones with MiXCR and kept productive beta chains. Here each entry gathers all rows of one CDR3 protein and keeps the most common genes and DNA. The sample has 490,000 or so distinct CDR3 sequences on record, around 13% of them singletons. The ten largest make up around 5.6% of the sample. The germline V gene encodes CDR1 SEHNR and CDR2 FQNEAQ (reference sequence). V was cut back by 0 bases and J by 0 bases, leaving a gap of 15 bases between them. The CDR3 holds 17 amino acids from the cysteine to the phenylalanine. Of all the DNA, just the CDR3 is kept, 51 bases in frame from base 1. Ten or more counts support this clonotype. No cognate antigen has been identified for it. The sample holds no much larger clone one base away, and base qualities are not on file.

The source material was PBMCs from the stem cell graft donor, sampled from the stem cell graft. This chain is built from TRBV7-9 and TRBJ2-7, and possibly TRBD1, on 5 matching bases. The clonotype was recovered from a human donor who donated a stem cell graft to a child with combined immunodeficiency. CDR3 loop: CASSLASWQGRSYEQYF. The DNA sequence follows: TGTGCCAGCAGCTTAGCGAGCTGGCAGGGTCGCTCCTACGAGCAGTACTTC.